This is a list of T cell receptor beta chains from one sample in a study of blood T cell repertoires in COVID-19. TCRdb keeps only in-frame clones here, not all; method: immunoSEQ multiplex PCR. This sample has 50,000 to 65,000 clones; over 75% occur once, and the top ten carry roughly 4%. The specimen sequenced was peripheral blood. The receptors were sampled from a human donor in a cohort sampled during active COVID-19. The CDR3 runs from the conserved cysteine through the conserved F or W. D genes are given only for firm matches. The size entry is marked missing in some rows and otherwise reads once, few, many or a size class.

D gene: TRBD1
V gene: TRBV15
clone size: once
J gene: TRBJ1-4
CDR3 DNA: TGTGCCACCAGCAGCCGACAGGGGTATTATGAAAAACTGTTTTTT
CDR3 protein: CATSSRQGYYEKLFF

D gene: TRBD1
V gene: TRBV11-3
clone size: NA
J gene: TRBJ2-7
CDR3 DNA: TGTGCCAGCAGCCCACGGACAGGCTACGAGCAGTACTTC
CDR3 protein: CASSPRTGYEQYF

D gene: TRBD2
V gene: TRBV2
clone size: once
J gene: TRBJ2-3
CDR3 DNA: TGTGCCAGCAGTGAAGCGCTGGCTAGCGGGTTTCTCACAGATACGCAGTATTTT
CDR3 protein: CASSEALASGFLTDTQYF

D gene: NA
V gene: TRBV19
clone size: once
J gene: TRBJ1-2
CDR3 DNA: TGTGCCAGTAGTATCCCCGGGGATGGCTACACCTTC
CDR3 protein: CASSIPGDGYTF

D gene: NA
V gene: TRBV6-5
clone size: NA
J gene: TRBJ1-2
CDR3 DNA: TGTGCCAGCAGTCCCCTAGGAGCTAACTATGGCTACACCTTC
CDR3 protein: CASSPLGANYGYTF

D gene: NA
V gene: TRBV14
clone size: NA
J gene: TRBJ1-4
CDR3 DNA: TGTGCCAGCAGCCAAGACCCGGGGGGCGAAAAACTGTTTTTT
CDR3 protein: CASSQDPGGEKLFF

D gene: NA
V gene: TRBV2
clone size: once
J gene: TRBJ2-1
CDR3 DNA: TGTGCCAGCTGGACTACCTACAATGAGCAGTTCTTC
CDR3 protein: CASWTTYNEQFF

D gene: TRBD1
V gene: TRBV5-4
clone size: NA
J gene: TRBJ2-1
CDR3 DNA: TGTGCCAGCAGCTTGGGCCGACAGGGAAATGAGCAGTTCTTC
CDR3 protein: CASSLGRQGNEQFF

D gene: NA
V gene: TRBV7-9
clone size: few
J gene: TRBJ2-7
CDR3 DNA: TGTGCCAGCAGCTTAGTGGCAGGGGATTCCTACGAGCAGTACTTC
CDR3 protein: CASSLVAGDSYEQYF

D gene: TRBD2
V gene: TRBV2
clone size: few
J gene: TRBJ2-7
CDR3 DNA: TGTGCCAGCAGTGAAGCGGGCGGGAGCACCTACGAGCAGTACTTC
CDR3 protein: CASSEAGGSTYEQYF

D gene: NA
V gene: TRBV5-4
clone size: NA
J gene: TRBJ2-2
CDR3 DNA: TGTGCCAGCAGCGCGGGCGGAGGGATCACCGGGGAGCTGTTTTTT
CDR3 protein: CASSAGGGITGELFF

D gene: NA
V gene: TRBV3-1/TRBV3-2
clone size: NA
J gene: TRBJ2-1
CDR3 DNA: TGTGCCAGCAGCCAAGAGTTAGGGGGGGCTCAAGATGAGCAGTTCTTC
CDR3 protein: CASSQELGGAQDEQFF

D gene: NA
V gene: TRBV2
clone size: once
J gene: TRBJ2-7
CDR3 DNA: TGTGCCAGCAGGGACTTAGCAAGCTACGAGCAGTACTTC
CDR3 protein: CASRDLASYEQYF

D gene: TRBD2
V gene: TRBV7-8
clone size: NA
J gene: TRBJ2-1
CDR3 DNA: TGTGCCAGCAGCCCCCGGGCGGGAGGGCCTTACAATGAGCAGTTCTTC
CDR3 protein: CASSPRAGGPYNEQFF

D gene: NA
V gene: TRBV6-2/TRBV6-3
clone size: NA
J gene: TRBJ2-2
CDR3 DNA: TGTGCCAGCAGCCCAGAGGGGGTCACCGGGGAGCTGTTTTTT
CDR3 protein: CASSPEGVTGELFF

D gene: NA
V gene: TRBV5-6
clone size: NA
J gene: TRBJ2-7
CDR3 DNA: TGTGCCAGCAGCGGTACCGGGACAATCTACGAGCAGTACTTC
CDR3 protein: CASSGTGTIYEQYF

D gene: NA
V gene: TRBV7-2
clone size: NA
J gene: TRBJ1-1
CDR3 DNA: TGTGCCAGCAGCTCTCTTATGGGCCGGAACACTGAAGCTTTCTTT
CDR3 protein: CASSSLMGRNTEAFF

D gene: TRBD1
V gene: TRBV5-4
clone size: NA
J gene: TRBJ1-2
CDR3 DNA: TGTGCCAGCAGCCCCAGTCTCCGGGACAGGGAGGTCTACACCTTC
CDR3 protein: CASSPSLRDREVYTF

D gene: NA
V gene: TRBV21-1
clone size: NA
J gene: TRBJ2-7
CDR3 DNA: TGTGCCAGCAGCAAAACATTCAACGAGCAGTACTTC
CDR3 protein: CASSKTFNEQYF

D gene: TRBD1
V gene: TRBV2
clone size: NA
J gene: TRBJ1-5
CDR3 DNA: TGTGCCAGCACCACCGGACCGGGACAGGGGACCTATAGCAATCAGCCCCAGCATTTT
CDR3 protein: CASTTGPGQGTYSNQPQHF

D gene: TRBD1
V gene: TRBV7-8
clone size: NA
J gene: TRBJ1-1
CDR3 DNA: TGTGCCAGCAGCCCCAGGGACAGGGGTATTGAAGCTTTCTTT
CDR3 protein: CASSPRDRGIEAFF

D gene: NA
V gene: TRBV6-6
clone size: NA
J gene: TRBJ1-1
CDR3 DNA: TGTGCCAGCAGCTCTTACACGAACACTGAAGCTTTCTTT
CDR3 protein: CASSSYTNTEAFF

D gene: NA
V gene: TRBV21-1
clone size: NA
J gene: TRBJ2-3
CDR3 DNA: TGTGCCAGCAGCAAGATGTGTCTGGCGGGAGCCGGGGGGGATACGCAGTATTTT
CDR3 protein: CASSKMCLAGAGGDTQYF

D gene: TRBD1
V gene: TRBV6-5
clone size: NA
J gene: TRBJ2-7
CDR3 DNA: TGTGCCAGCAGTTACGGACAGGAACTCTACGAGCAGTACTTC
CDR3 protein: CASSYGQELYEQYF

D gene: NA
V gene: TRBV29-1
clone size: once
J gene: TRBJ1-3
CDR3 DNA: TGCAGCGTTGAGCCAGGAATCGGTGGGGGCAGGAACACCATATATTTT
CDR3 protein: CSVEPGIGGGRNTIYF

D gene: TRBD1
V gene: TRBV28
clone size: NA
J gene: TRBJ2-7
CDR3 DNA: TGTGCCAGCAGTTTTGGATTGGGACAGGGGAACGAGCAGTACTTC
CDR3 protein: CASSFGLGQGNEQYF

D gene: NA
V gene: TRBV2
clone size: NA
J gene: TRBJ2-3
CDR3 DNA: TGTGCCAGCAGTAACCCGACGGGAGACACAGATACGCAGTATTTT
CDR3 protein: CASSNPTGDTDTQYF

D gene: TRBD2
V gene: TRBV7-2
clone size: NA
J gene: TRBJ2-2
CDR3 DNA: TGTGCCAGCAGCTTATTGGTACTAGCGGGAGTTCTGCGCACCGGGGAGCTGTTTTTT
CDR3 protein: CASSLLVLAGVLRTGELFF

D gene: NA
V gene: TRBV30
clone size: NA
J gene: TRBJ1-2
CDR3 DNA: TGTGCCTGGAGTCCCGCCCAGGGCAGCCATAACTATGGCTACACCTTC
CDR3 protein: CAWSPAQGSHNYGYTF

D gene: TRBD1
V gene: TRBV15
clone size: NA
J gene: TRBJ2-7
CDR3 DNA: TGTGCCACCAGCGGAGAGGGACAGGGAGGCGGATGGGAGCAGTACTTC
CDR3 protein: CATSGEGQGGGWEQYF

D gene: NA
V gene: TRBV3-1/TRBV3-2
clone size: NA
J gene: TRBJ2-1
CDR3 DNA: TGTGCCAGCAGCCAGTTATCGACAGGTGAGCAGTTCTTC
CDR3 protein: CASSQLSTGEQFF

D gene: NA
V gene: TRBV5-4
clone size: NA
J gene: TRBJ1-2
CDR3 DNA: TGTGCCAGCAGCCAGTGGGCGACCACTCTTAACTATGGCTACACCTTC
CDR3 protein: CASSQWATTLNYGYTF

D gene: TRBD1
V gene: TRBV7-6
clone size: NA
J gene: TRBJ1-2
CDR3 DNA: TGTGCCAGCAGCTTAGCTCCACAGGGGTTTAGTGGCTACACCTTC
CDR3 protein: CASSLAPQGFSGYTF

D gene: TRBD1
V gene: TRBV3-1/TRBV3-2
clone size: NA
J gene: TRBJ2-6
CDR3 DNA: TGTGCCAGCAGCCAGCAGACAGGGGACCAAAGCTCTGGGGCCAACGTCCTGACTTTC
CDR3 protein: CASSQQTGDQSSGANVLTF

D gene: NA
V gene: TRBV6-2/TRBV6-3
clone size: NA
J gene: TRBJ2-7
CDR3 DNA: TGTGCCAGCAGTTATCGGGGCGAGCAGTACTTC
CDR3 protein: CASSYRGEQYF

D gene: NA
V gene: TRBV15
clone size: NA
J gene: TRBJ1-5
CDR3 DNA: TGTGCCACCAGTGGAGGGGTGAATCAGCCCCAGCATTTT
CDR3 protein: CATSGGVNQPQHF

D gene: NA
V gene: TRBV6-2/TRBV6-3
clone size: once
J gene: TRBJ1-5
CDR3 DNA: TGTGCCAGCAGTTACGGAACAGCCTACCTATTCAATCAGCCCCAGCATTTT
CDR3 protein: CASSYGTAYLFNQPQHF

D gene: NA
V gene: TRBV19
clone size: NA
J gene: TRBJ1-1
CDR3 DNA: TGTGCCAGTAGTGAAGGCAGGGGAACGGTGAACACTGAAGCTTTCTTT
CDR3 protein: CASSEGRGTVNTEAFF

D gene: NA
V gene: TRBV14
clone size: NA
J gene: TRBJ2-7
CDR3 DNA: TGTGCCAGCAGCCCCCAGTTAGCGGTGGCCTCCTACGAGCAGTACTTC
CDR3 protein: CASSPQLAVASYEQYF

D gene: NA
V gene: TRBV6-2/TRBV6-3
clone size: NA
J gene: TRBJ2-5
CDR3 DNA: TGTGCCAGCAGTTACTCGAACGCGGCAGACCAAGAGACCCAGTACTTC
CDR3 protein: CASSYSNAADQETQYF

D gene: NA
V gene: TRBV19
clone size: few
J gene: TRBJ2-7
CDR3 DNA: TGTGCCAGTAGACTGGCAGGGGCCTACGAGCAGTACTTC
CDR3 protein: CASRLAGAYEQYF

D gene: TRBD2
V gene: TRBV6-5
clone size: NA
J gene: TRBJ2-5
CDR3 DNA: TGTGCCAGCACCTTAGCGGGGGGGTACGGTGAGACCCAGTACTTC
CDR3 protein: CASTLAGGYGETQYF

D gene: NA
V gene: TRBV11-3
clone size: NA
J gene: TRBJ2-3
CDR3 DNA: TGTGCCAGCAGCCCGGGGGAGGGGGACACAGATACGCAGTATTTT
CDR3 protein: CASSPGEGDTDTQYF

D gene: NA
V gene: TRBV4-2
clone size: NA
J gene: TRBJ2-7
CDR3 DNA: TGTGCCAGCAGCCAAGGCACTTACTACGAGCAGTACTTC
CDR3 protein: CASSQGTYYEQYF

D gene: TRBD1
V gene: TRBV6-1
clone size: NA
J gene: TRBJ2-3
CDR3 DNA: TGTGCCAGCAGTGAACCGGGACAGGAGAGCACAGATACGCAGTATTTT
CDR3 protein: CASSEPGQESTDTQYF

D gene: NA
V gene: TRBV9
clone size: NA
J gene: TRBJ1-1
CDR3 DNA: TGTGCCAGCAGCACAGAAGGAGGAAATGAAGCTTTCTTT
CDR3 protein: CASSTEGGNEAFF

D gene: TRBD1
V gene: TRBV5-4
clone size: NA
J gene: TRBJ2-2
CDR3 DNA: TGTGCCAGCAGCACTAGGGGGACAGGTAACACCGGGGAGCTGTTTTTT
CDR3 protein: CASSTRGTGNTGELFF

D gene: NA
V gene: TRBV6-5
clone size: NA
J gene: TRBJ2-3
CDR3 DNA: TGTGCGGGGGCCGCGACAGCCACAGATACGCAGTATTTT
CDR3 protein: CAGAATATDTQYF

D gene: TRBD2
V gene: TRBV7-8
clone size: NA
J gene: TRBJ2-1
CDR3 DNA: TGTGCCAGCAGCTTAGCGACTAGCGGGGAGCAGTTCTTC
CDR3 protein: CASSLATSGEQFF

D gene: TRBD1
V gene: TRBV5-6
clone size: NA
J gene: TRBJ1-5
CDR3 DNA: TGTGCCAGCAGCTTGGAACGGGACAGGGAAGCGAAAAATCAGCCCCAGCATTTT
CDR3 protein: CASSLERDREAKNQPQHF

D gene: NA
V gene: TRBV14
clone size: NA
J gene: TRBJ2-7
CDR3 DNA: TGTGCCAGCAGCCAATACAAAACAGGGTTTTACGAGCAGTACTTC
CDR3 protein: CASSQYKTGFYEQYF

D gene: TRBD1
V gene: TRBV30
clone size: NA
J gene: TRBJ1-6
CDR3 DNA: TGTGCCTGGATTCGGGACAGGGGGAATTCACCCCTCCACTTT
CDR3 protein: CAWIRDRGNSPLHF

D gene: TRBD1
V gene: TRBV7-8
clone size: once
J gene: TRBJ1-3
CDR3 DNA: TGTGCCAGCAGCTTTTACCGGGACGTAAGGACAGGTCGCTCTGGAAACACCATATATTTT
CDR3 protein: CASSFYRDVRTGRSGNTIYF

D gene: TRBD2
V gene: TRBV5-1
clone size: NA
J gene: TRBJ2-3
CDR3 DNA: TGCGCCAGCAGCTTCCTAGGGACCGGGGGGGGGACTGATACGCAGTATTTT
CDR3 protein: CASSFLGTGGGTDTQYF

D gene: TRBD1
V gene: TRBV9
clone size: NA
J gene: TRBJ2-1
CDR3 DNA: TGTGCCAGCAGCGCAGGACAGGGGGTAAGCGAGCAGTTCTTC
CDR3 protein: CASSAGQGVSEQFF

D gene: TRBD2
V gene: TRBV7-2
clone size: NA
J gene: TRBJ2-7
CDR3 DNA: TGTGCCAGCAGCTTAACACCCGGGGGGGCGGGTGAGCAGTACTTC
CDR3 protein: CASSLTPGGAGEQYF

D gene: NA
V gene: TRBV2
clone size: NA
J gene: TRBJ1-1
CDR3 DNA: TGTGCCAGCAGCTTCCTCGGGAGTATCCCAATAGCTTTCTTT
CDR3 protein: CASSFLGSIPIAFF